This T cell receptor beta chain was identified during a study of blood T cell repertoires in COVID-19. For the study at large: Sources were T cells, B-cell-depleted T cells, or PBMCs; the material itself was cDNA or gDNA.

In its sample, this clone was seen a few times. Generated by immunoSEQ multiplex PCR, the TCRdb table keeps only in-frame clones and is missing some. This table has 150,000 or so clones, 70% to 90% appearing once. V was shortened by 3 bases and J by 3 bases, with 14 bases between the two germline ends. The CDR3 contains 15 residues. Germline V gene lookup returns CDR1 LNHDA and CDR2 SQIVND (reference sequence). The V gene is TRBV19, the J gene TRBJ1-1; D is perhaps TRBD1 (5 bases). Sequencing was carried out using peripheral blood. The origin of this receptor is a woman aged 55-70 years with COVID-19, enrolled during active disease. CDR3 region: CASSISVWGDTEAFF. CDR3 nucleotides: TGTGCCAGTAGTATCTCCGTTTGGGGGGACACTGAAGCTTTCTTT.